A selection of T cell receptor beta chains follows, all from one sample in a study of T cells in Graves' hyperthyroidism and ophthalmopathy. TCRdb processed the multiplex PCR reads anew with MiXCR; each CDR3 protein has one entry. The sample lists 300,000 to 400,000 distinct CDR3 sequences, roughly a fifth occurring once. Material for sequencing was blood. The receptors were gathered from a woman aged 45-59 years with Graves' hyperthyroidism. CDR3s include the opening cysteine and the closing phenylalanine or tryptophan. Each record gives: V gene, CDR3 length, clone size, J gene, D gene, CDR3 DNA, CDR3 protein. A D gene is named only where the DNA matches it firmly. Only part of the rows carry a size: once, few, many, or a class if the clone is expanded.

>TRBV2|14|many|TRBJ2-7|TRBD1
TGTGCCAGCGGTGGGTGGCAGGGGGCGCGAGAGCAGTACTTC
CASGGWQGAREQYF
>TRBV5-8|15|NA|TRBJ2-5|TRBD2
TGTGCCAGCAGACGGACTAGCGGGGGGGCTGAGACCCAGTACTTC
CASRRTSGGAETQYF
>TRBV13|14|NA|TRBJ2-5|NA
TGTGCCAGCAGCTTTAAACAGGGTCAAGAGACCCAGTACTTC
CASSFKQGQETQYF
>TRBV28|14|many|TRBJ1-1|NA
TGTGCCAGCAGTACTACCTTCACCGTCACTGAAGCTTTCTTT
CASSTTFTVTEAFF
>TRBV5-1|14|many|TRBJ2-7|NA
TGCGCCAGCAGCTTGTCCTATGACAGCTACGAGCAGTACTTC
CASSLSYDSYEQYF
>TRBV14|13|NA|TRBJ1-2|NA
TGTGCCAGCAGCCAACCCGGGGGGGATGGCTACACCTTC
CASSQPGGDGYTF
>TRBV20-1|14|few|TRBJ2-5|TRBD1
TGCAGTGCCTGGAAGGACAGGGGCACGGAGACCCAGTACTTC
CSAWKDRGTETQYF
>TRBV27|15|many|TRBJ2-7|TRBD2
TGTGCCAGCAGTCCTCTGACTAGCGGGGCCTACGAGCAGTACTTC
CASSPLTSGAYEQYF
>TRBV12-3/TRBV12-4|14|NA|TRBJ2-5|TRBD2
TGTGCCAGCAGTTTACCCGGGGAGGGAGAGACCCAGTACTTC
CASSLPGEGETQYF
>TRBV2|15|many|TRBJ1-5|TRBD1
TGTGCCAGCAGTGAGTTACAGGGGAGAAGTCAGCCCCAGCATTTT
CASSELQGRSQPQHF
>TRBV5-1|15|many|TRBJ1-1|NA
TGCGCCAGCAGCCGAGGGACAAATCAGAACACTGAAGCTTTCTTT
CASSRGTNQNTEAFF
>TRBV20-1|14|many|TRBJ2-7|NA
TGCAGTGCTAGAGTTGGTGGGACAACTACTGGGCAGTACTTC
CSARVGGTTTGQYF
>TRBV19|15|NA|TRBJ1-5|TRBD1
TGTGCCAGCGTCTCGGGACAGAATAGCAATCAGCCTCAGCATTTT
CASVSGQNSNQPQHF
>TRBV12-3/TRBV12-4|15|NA|TRBJ2-1|NA
TGTGCCAGCAGCCCCACTCTGGGCCTGGGGAATGAGCAGTTCTTC
CASSPTLGLGNEQFF
>TRBV7-9|13|NA|TRBJ2-5|TRBD2
TGTGCCAGCACCCTAGCGGGAGTTGAGACCCAGTACTTC
CASTLAGVETQYF
>TRBV20-1|15|many|TRBJ2-7|TRBD2
TGCAGTGCGGCCGGGACTAGCGGGAGAAGAGGCGAGCAGTACTTC
CSAAGTSGRRGEQYF
>TRBV20-1|13|few|TRBJ2-7|TRBD1
TGCAGTGCTCACAGGGGGTCCCTCTACGAGCAGTACTTC
CSAHRGSLYEQYF
>TRBV30|13|NA|TRBJ2-1|NA
TGTGCCTGGACAACCCGGACTTCAAATGAGCAGTTCTTC
CAWTTRTSNEQFF
>TRBV18|17|NA|TRBJ1-1|NA
TGTGCCAGCTCAATAAAGGTTAGGAATGATGGGAACACTGAAGCTTTCTTT
CASSIKVRNDGNTEAFF
>TRBV5-1|15|few|TRBJ1-4|NA
TGCGCCAGCAACCAACAGGGAGGTGATAATGAAAAACTGTTTTTT
CASNQQGGDNEKLFF
>TRBV2|16|NA|TRBJ1-1|TRBD1
TGTGCCAGCAGACCCGGGACAGGGTGGAGGAACACTGAAGCTTTCTTT
CASRPGTGWRNTEAFF
>TRBV6-1|20|NA|TRBJ1-5|NA
TGTGCCAGCAGTGGACAATTAGGGAGGACTTTATCAAAGGGCAATCAGCCCCAGCATTTT
CASSGQLGRTLSKGNQPQHF
>TRBV24-1|16|many|TRBJ2-3|NA
TGTGCCACCAGTGATCCGACCCAAGGGAGCACAGATACGCAGTATTTT
CATSDPTQGSTDTQYF
>TRBV2|18|once|TRBJ2-6|TRBD2
TGTGCCAGCAGCCGGACTAGCGGGGGGGCAACCGGGGCCAACGTCCCGACTTTC
CASSRTSGGATGANVPTF
>TRBV28|15|many|TRBJ2-7|NA
TGTGCCAGCAGCCCCGACAGGCCATACCCCTACGAGCAGTACTTC
CASSPDRPYPYEQYF
>TRBV18|14|few|TRBJ1-4|TRBD1
TGTGCCAGCTTCCAGGGGGCGACTAATGAAAAACTGTTTTTT
CASFQGATNEKLFF
>TRBV5-1|18|NA|TRBJ2-6|NA
TGCGCCAGCAGCTTGGAAACCGGGACCACCACTGGGGCCAACGTCCTGACTTTC
CASSLETGTTTGANVLTF
>TRBV20-1|14|many|TRBJ2-1|TRBD2
TGCAGTGCAAGTCTAGCGGGAGATTTCTATGAGCAGTTCTTC
CSASLAGDFYEQFF
>TRBV11-1|16|many|TRBJ1-2|TRBD1
TGTGCCAGCAGCCGCGCATCGACAGGGTCGAACTATGGCTACACCTTC
CASSRASTGSNYGYTF
>TRBV28|20|NA|TRBJ2-7|TRBD2
TGTGCCAGCAGTTTAAGTATTCGGGCTAGCGGGAGGGTAGGTTTCTACGAGCAGTACTTC
CASSLSIRASGRVGFYEQYF
>TRBV24-1|15|NA|TRBJ2-1|TRBD2
TGTGCCACCAGTGATTTGGCTAGCGGGATCAATGAGCAGTTCTTC
CATSDLASGINEQFF
>TRBV20-1|12|many|TRBJ1-2|NA
TGCAGTGTTCGGGACGGCATCTATGGCTACACCTTC
CSVRDGIYGYTF
>TRBV19|15|NA|TRBJ1-5|NA
TGTGCCAGTAGCCCAAGGGACGGTTACTATCAGCCCCAGCATTTT
CASSPRDGYYQPQHF
>TRBV20-1|16|few|TRBJ2-5|TRBD1
TGCAGTGCTAAGAACCGGGACAGGGAGATTTTCGCGACCCAGTACTTC
CSAKNRDREIFATQYF
>TRBV5-5|14|few|TRBJ2-5|NA
TGTGCCAGCAGCTTGGCCTCCTTTGGTGGGACCCAGTACTTC
CASSLASFGGTQYF
>TRBV6-1|16|many|TRBJ1-1|TRBD1
TGTGCCAGCAGTCGCGGTCCCGGGACAGTAAACACTGAAGCTTTCTTT
CASSRGPGTVNTEAFF
>TRBV30|14|NA|TRBJ1-5|NA
TGTGCCTGGAGTGTAGGACGGAACAATCAGCCCCAGCATTTT
CAWSVGRNNQPQHF
>TRBV6-1|13|many|TRBJ2-7|TRBD1
TGTGCCAGCAGCGCGGACAGGGCCTACGAGCAGTACTTC
CASSADRAYEQYF
>TRBV18|13|few|TRBJ1-1|NA
TGTGCCAGCTCACCAAATCTGGGCACTGAAGCTTTCTTT
CASSPNLGTEAFF
>TRBV4-1|16|few|TRBJ1-2|NA
TGCGCCAGCAGCCAAGACGGTAGGGGCAGCAACTATGGCTACACCTTC
CASSQDGRGSNYGYTF
>TRBV20-1|19|many|TRBJ2-2|TRBD2
TGCAGTGCTGGAGTACCGGGACTAGCGGGAGCGGGGGACACCGGGGAGCTGTTTTTT
CSAGVPGLAGAGDTGELFF
>TRBV3-1|17|many|TRBJ2-4|TRBD2
TGTGCCAGCAGCCACAGGGGGACTAGCGGGAGTCAAAACATTCAGTACTTC
CASSHRGTSGSQNIQYF
>TRBV6-5|15|NA|TRBJ1-4|NA
TGTGCCAGCAGTCTTACAGGGCTATCTAATGAAAAACTGTTTTTT
CASSLTGLSNEKLFF
>TRBV19|16|few|TRBJ2-1|TRBD1
TGTGCCAGTAACAAACCGGCCCCGACAGGGGCAAATGAGCAGTTCTTC
CASNKPAPTGANEQFF
>TRBV20-1|14|many|TRBJ1-1|NA
TGCAGTGCTAGAGATCTAGGCAGACTCTCCGAAGCTTTCTTT
CSARDLGRLSEAFF
>TRBV18|13|few|TRBJ1-2|NA
TGTGCCAGCTCACCAACGGCCGGGGGAGGCTACACCTTC
CASSPTAGGGYTF
>TRBV28|12|few|TRBJ2-7|TRBD2
TGTGCCAGCAGGACTAGCACCTACGAGCAGTACTTC
CASRTSTYEQYF
>TRBV30|15|many|TRBJ1-3|NA
TGTGCCTGGAGTGTACGGGGGGGCTCTGGAAACACCATATATTTT
CAWSVRGGSGNTIYF
>TRBV10-3|14|many|TRBJ2-2|NA
TGTGCCATCAGTGTTGCGACCGACACCGGGGAGCTGTTTTTT
CAISVATDTGELFF
>TRBV5-1|12|NA|TRBJ1-1|TRBD1
TGCGCCAGCAGCCCGACAGGGCCTGAAGCTTTCTTT
CASSPTGPEAFF
>TRBV25-1|14|many|TRBJ2-7|NA
TGTGCCAGCCGTGAAGCCATCAGACCCTACGAGCAGTACTTC
CASREAIRPYEQYF
>TRBV29-1|15|NA|TRBJ2-6|NA
TGCAGCGTTGATATTGGGTCTTCTGGGGCCAACGTCCTGACTTTC
CSVDIGSSGANVLTF
>TRBV9|14|many|TRBJ2-1|NA
TGTGCCAGCAGCGTAGCAAGCTCCTACAATGAGCAGTTCTTC
CASSVASSYNEQFF
>TRBV10-2|13|NA|TRBJ1-5|NA
TGCGCCAGCAGGGACGGGAACAATCAGCCCCAGCATTTT
CASRDGNNQPQHF
>TRBV12-3/TRBV12-4|14|NA|TRBJ2-5|NA
TGTGCCAGCAGTTTAGATGGCAGAGTAGAGACCCAGTACTTC
CASSLDGRVETQYF